The 10 T cell receptor beta chains below all came from one sample that was sequenced in a study of monozygotic twins with inflammatory bowel disease. Following a re-call of the 5' RACE reads, TCRdb has one entry per CDR3 protein and lacks DNA. The sample table includes about 160,000 distinct CDR3 sequences. Sequenced material: blood. The receptors come from a human donor with ulcerative colitis or Crohn's disease, or a healthy co-twin of an affected twin (not recorded which).

The CDR3 sequence: CATSRVGHSTDTQYF. The chain employs TRBV15 and TRBJ2-3. Germline lookup yields CDR1 LNHNV and CDR2 YYDKDF (reference sequence). The CDR3 length is 15 residues.

This chain connects TRBV30 to TRBJ2-7; the D gene TCRdb calls, TRBD1, cannot be checked with no DNA. CDR3 size: 16 residues. The germline V gene encodes CDR1 GTSNPN and CDR2 SVGIG (reference sequence). The CDR3 here is CAWSVRTGGSLDEQYF.

The V gene is TRBV7-9, the J gene TRBJ1-4. The CDR3 has 14 amino acids. Germline assignment: CDR1 SEHNR and CDR2 FQNEAQ (reference sequence). CDR3 residues: CASSLVGNNEKLFF.

This rearrangement joins TRBV5-1 to TRBJ2-7; TCRdb outputs TRBD1, but without DNA this stays unchecked. This CDR3 is built from 14 residues. Germline-derived CDR1 and CDR2 are SGHRS and YFSETQ. The CDR3 reads CASKLETASYEQYF.

The genes are TRBV28 and TRBJ2-2; the TCRdb D gene call, TRBD1, has no DNA to confirm it. The CDR3 has 14 amino acids. Germline V gives CDR1 MDHEN, CDR2 SYDVKM. CDR3 in amino acids: CASSPGVMGGELFF.

CDR3 in amino acids: CASSLRNQETQYF. The J gene is TRBJ2-5, the V gene TRBV4-2. This CDR3 is built from 13 residues. Germline CDR1 reads LGHNA; CDR2 reads YNFKEQ.

This sequence joins TRBV29-1 and TRBJ2-5; TCRdb calls TRBD2, which cannot be checked without DNA. The CDR3 totals 15 residues. The V gene's germline CDR1 is SQVTM and CDR2 ANQGSEA. CDR3 sequence reads: CSVEFGPARVETQYF.

This chain links TRBV29-1 with TRBJ1-1. CDR1 is SQVTM, CDR2 ANQGSEA, per germline. The CDR3 contains 13 residues. The CDR3 loop reads CSVGGTQRTEAFF. The variable domain in full, with the rest retrieved from reference TRBV29-1 and TRBJ1-1, is SAVISQKPSRDICQRGTSLTIQCQVDSQVTMMFWYRQQPGQSLTLIATANQGSEATYESGFVIDKFPISRPNLTFSTLTVSNMSPEDSSIYLCSVGGTQRTEAFFGQGTRLTVV.

The gene calls are TRBV7-2 and TRBJ2-3; the TRBD1 assignment by TCRdb is unverifiable without DNA. CDR3 length: 17 amino acids. Germline-derived CDR1 and CDR2 are SGHTA and FQGNSA. CDR3: CASSLSGTGGGTDTQYF.

The chain links TRBV5-4 to TRBJ1-1. CDR3 size: 14 residues. Germline V CDR1 and CDR2: SGHNT, YYREEE (reference sequence). CDR3 sequence reads: CASSLGGSNTEAFF.